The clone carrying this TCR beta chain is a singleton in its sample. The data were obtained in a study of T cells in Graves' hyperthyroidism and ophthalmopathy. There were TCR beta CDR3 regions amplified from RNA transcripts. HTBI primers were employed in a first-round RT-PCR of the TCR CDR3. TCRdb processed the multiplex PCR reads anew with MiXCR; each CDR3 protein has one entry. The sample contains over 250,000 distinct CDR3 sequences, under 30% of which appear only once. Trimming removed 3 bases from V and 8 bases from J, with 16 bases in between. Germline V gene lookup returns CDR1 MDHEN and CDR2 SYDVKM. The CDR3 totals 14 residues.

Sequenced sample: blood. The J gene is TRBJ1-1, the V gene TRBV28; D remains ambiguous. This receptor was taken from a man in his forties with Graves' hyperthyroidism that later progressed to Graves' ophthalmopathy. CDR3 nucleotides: TGTGCCAGCAGTTTCCCTGACCGCGTTGGGGAAGCTTTCTTT. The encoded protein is CASSFPDRVGEAFF. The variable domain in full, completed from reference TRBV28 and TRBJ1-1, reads DVKVTQSSRYLVKRTGEKVFLECVQDMDHENMFWYRQDPGLGLRLIYFSYDVKMKEKGDIPEGYSVSREKKERFSLILESASTNQTSMYLCASSFPDRVGEAFFGQGTRLTVV.